Here is one T cell receptor beta chain with its context. What it binds is unknown. With V trimmed by 0 bases and J by 0 bases, 4 bases remained unmatched. The CDR3 is 16 residues long. Germline CDR1 reads SGHRS; CDR2 reads YFSETQ. The data originate from a study of T cell responses to AZD1222 COVID-19 vaccine. The overall study: It was second doses at about 4 or about 12 weeks that were pooled.

Points from the study as a whole: Compared with day 0, the breadth and depth of the Spike-specific TCR repertoire rose significantly after two doses of AZD1222. Females made up more of the donors, who were largely white British, and clonal diversity may have come out too low. Seropositive at baseline were only 5 or 6 AZD1222 recipients.

The protocol was immunoSEQ multiplex PCR, while the TCRdb copy is restricted to in-frame clones and leaves out a portion. Of around 160,000 clones in the sample, about 93% were seen once. The chain is built from TRBV5-1 and TRBJ1-1; TRBD1 matches 8 bases. The sample here was peripheral blood, taken on day 0 of AZD1222 vaccination. The sequence came from an adult in good health. The CDR3 nucleotides are TGCGCCAGCAGCTTGGAGCGACAGGGGATGAACACTGAAGCTTTCTTT. Encoded protein: CASSLERQGMNTEAFF.